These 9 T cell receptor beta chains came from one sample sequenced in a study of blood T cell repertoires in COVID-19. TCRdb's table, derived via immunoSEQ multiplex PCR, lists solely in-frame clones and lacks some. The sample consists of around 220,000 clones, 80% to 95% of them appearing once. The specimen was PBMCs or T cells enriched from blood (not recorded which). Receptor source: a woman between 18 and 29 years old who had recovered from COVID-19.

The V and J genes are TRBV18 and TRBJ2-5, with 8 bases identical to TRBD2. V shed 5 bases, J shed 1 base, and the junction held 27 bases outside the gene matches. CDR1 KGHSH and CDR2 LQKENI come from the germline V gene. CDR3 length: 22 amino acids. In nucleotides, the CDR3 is TGTGCCAGCTCATCCCCCGATGAGGGGAGCGGGAGTGAGGTTTATTTCCAAGAGACCCAGTACTTC. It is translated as CASSSPDEGSGSEVYFQETQYF.

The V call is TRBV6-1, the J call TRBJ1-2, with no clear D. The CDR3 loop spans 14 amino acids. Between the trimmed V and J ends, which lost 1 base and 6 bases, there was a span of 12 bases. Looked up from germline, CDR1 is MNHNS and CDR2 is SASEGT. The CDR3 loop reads CASSEDRFSHGYTF. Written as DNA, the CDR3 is TGTGCCAGCAGTGAAGATCGGTTTAGTCATGGCTACACCTTC.

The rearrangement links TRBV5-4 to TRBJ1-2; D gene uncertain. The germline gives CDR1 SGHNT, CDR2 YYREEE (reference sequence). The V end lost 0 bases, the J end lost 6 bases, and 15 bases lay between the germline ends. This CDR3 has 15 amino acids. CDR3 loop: CASSLGGGSVDGYTF. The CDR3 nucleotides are TGTGCCAGCAGCTTGGGGGGAGGGTCCGTCGATGGCTACACCTTC. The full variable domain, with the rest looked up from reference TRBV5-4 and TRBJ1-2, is ETGVTQSPTHLIKTRGQQVTLRCSSQSGHNTVSWYQQALGQGPQFIFQYYREEENGRGNFPPRFSGLQFPNYSSELNVNALELDDSALYLCASSLGGGSVDGYTFGSGTRLTVV.

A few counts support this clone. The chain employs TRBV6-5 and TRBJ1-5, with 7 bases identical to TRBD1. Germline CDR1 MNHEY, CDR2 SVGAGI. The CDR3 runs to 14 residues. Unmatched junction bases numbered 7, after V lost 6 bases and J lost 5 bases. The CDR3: CASSRGTEDQPQHF. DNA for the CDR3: TGTGCCAGCAGCAGGGGGACAGAAGATCAGCCCCAGCATTTT.

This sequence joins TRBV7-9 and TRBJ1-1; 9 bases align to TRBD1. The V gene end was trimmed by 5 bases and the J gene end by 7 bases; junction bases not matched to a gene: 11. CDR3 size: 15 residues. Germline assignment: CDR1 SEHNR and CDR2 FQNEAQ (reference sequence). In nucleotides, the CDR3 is TGTGCCAGCAGCCCCACGGGACAGGGACAATTTGAAGCTTTCTTT. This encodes CASSPTGQGQFEAFF.

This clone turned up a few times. In DNA, the CDR3 is TGTGCCACCAGCAGACAAGGGGCGCACACTGAAGCTTTCTTT. It translates to CATSRQGAHTEAFF. This chain links TRBV15 with TRBJ1-1; maybe TRBD1 (5 bases). The germline CDR1 and CDR2 sequences are LNHNV and YYDKDF (reference sequence). The ends were cut back, 2 bases at V and 3 bases at J, with 10 bases in the middle. CDR3 length: 14 residues.

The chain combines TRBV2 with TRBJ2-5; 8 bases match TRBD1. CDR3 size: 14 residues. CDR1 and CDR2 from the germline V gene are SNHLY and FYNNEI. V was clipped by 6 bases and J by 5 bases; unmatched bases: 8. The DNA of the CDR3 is TGTGCCAGCAGCGCGGACAGGGACAGGGAGACCCAGTACTTC. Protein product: CASSADRDRETQYF. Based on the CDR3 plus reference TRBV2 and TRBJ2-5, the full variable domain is EPEVTQTPSHQVTQMGQEVILRCVPISNHLYFYWYRQILGQKVEFLVSFYNNEISEKSEIFDDQFSVERPDGSNFTLKIRSTKLEDSAMYFCASSADRDRETQYFGPGTRLLVL.

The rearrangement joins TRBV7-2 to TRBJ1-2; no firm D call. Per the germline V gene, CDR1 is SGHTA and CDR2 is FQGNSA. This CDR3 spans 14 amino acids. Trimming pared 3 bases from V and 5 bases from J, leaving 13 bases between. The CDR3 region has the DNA TGTGCCAGCAGCTTCTCCCCGGGTCGGTATGGCTACACCTTC. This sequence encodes CASSFSPGRYGYTF.

CDR3 DNA: TGTGCCAGCAGTCCCGGGGTATACGTGTATGGCTACACCTTC. This codes for CASSPGVYVYGYTF. V gene TRBV5-4 combines with J gene TRBJ1-2; no firm D call. CDR1 and CDR2 (germline): SGHNT, YYREEE (reference sequence). The CDR3 is made up of 14 amino acids. V lost 5 bases and J 5 bases, leaving 16 bases between the germline ends.